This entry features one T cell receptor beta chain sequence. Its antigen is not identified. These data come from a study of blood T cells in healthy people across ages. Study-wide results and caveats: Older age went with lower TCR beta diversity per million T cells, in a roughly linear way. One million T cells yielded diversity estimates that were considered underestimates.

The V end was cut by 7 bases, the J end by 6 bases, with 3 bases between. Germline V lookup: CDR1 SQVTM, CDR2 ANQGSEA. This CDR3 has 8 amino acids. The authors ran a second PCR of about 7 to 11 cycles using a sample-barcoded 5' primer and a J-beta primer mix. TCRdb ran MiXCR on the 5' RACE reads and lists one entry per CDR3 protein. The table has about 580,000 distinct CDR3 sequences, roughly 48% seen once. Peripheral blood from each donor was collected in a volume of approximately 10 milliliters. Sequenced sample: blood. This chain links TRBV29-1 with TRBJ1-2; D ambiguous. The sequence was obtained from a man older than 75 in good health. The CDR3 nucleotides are TGCAGCGCGGATGGCTACACCTTC. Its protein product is CSADGYTF.